The clone carrying this T cell receptor beta chain was picked up a small number of times. The antigen is undetermined. Each cDNA molecule carried a unique molecular identifier. TCRdb called the 5' RACE reads again in MiXCR, with one record for every CDR3 protein. In the table there are around 100,000 distinct CDR3 sequences, around 14% of which are singletons. These data originate in a study of early T cells in non-severe SARS-CoV-2 infection. Turning to the study itself: From unsorted whole blood, bulk RNA was sequenced, and the chains remained unpaired. Study-wide points: VDJdb-based annotation leaned toward anti-spike CD8 responses and missed private and CD4 specificities.

Germline CDR1 reads MDHEN; CDR2 reads SYDVKM. The CDR3 covers 14 residues. V lost 6 bases to trimming and J lost 0 bases, with 11 bases between them. Sequences were obtained from whole blood. The sequence derives from an adult who was a healthcare worker with PCR-confirmed SARS-CoV-2 infection or an uninfected control (not recorded which). The genes are TRBV28 and TRBJ1-1; D gene uncertain. Here the CDR3 DNA reads TGTGCCAGCAGATTGGCGCAGCTGAACACTGAAGCTTTCTTT. Translating it yields CASRLAQLNTEAFF. Full variable domain (remainder filled in from reference TRBV28 and TRBJ1-1): DVKVTQSSRYLVKRTGEKVFLECVQDMDHENMFWYRQDPGLGLRLIYFSYDVKMKEKGDIPEGYSVSREKKERFSLILESASTNQTSMYLCASRLAQLNTEAFFGQGTRLTVV.